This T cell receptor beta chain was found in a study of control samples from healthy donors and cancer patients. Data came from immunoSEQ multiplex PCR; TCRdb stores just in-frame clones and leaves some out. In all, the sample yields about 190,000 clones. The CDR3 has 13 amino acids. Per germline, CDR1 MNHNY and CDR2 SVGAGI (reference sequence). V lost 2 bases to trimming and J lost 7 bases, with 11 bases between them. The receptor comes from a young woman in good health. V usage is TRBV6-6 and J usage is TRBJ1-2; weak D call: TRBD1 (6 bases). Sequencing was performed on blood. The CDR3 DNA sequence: TGTGCCAGCAGTTACAAACAGGGATCTGGCTACACCTTC. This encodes CASSYKQGSGYTF.